A selection of T cell receptor beta chains follows, all from one sample in a study of shared clonotypes between healthy human individuals. TCRdb keeps only in-frame clones here, not all; method: immunoSEQ multiplex PCR. Of 2 million to 2.5 million clones in the sample, 85% to 95% were seen once. The sample was naive CD4+ T cells sorted from blood. Receptors were obtained from a man younger than 35 in good health. The conserved cysteine and the conserved F or W are not part of the CDR3 here. The D gene is left open where the match is weak. Not every row has a clone size; where given, it reads once, few, many or a size class.

cdr3_aa	d_call	clone_size	v_call	j_call	cdr3_length
ASSKGRVYRETQY	-	-	TRBV25-1	TRBJ2-5	13
ASSSGTGWEKLF	TRBD1	-	TRBV5-1	TRBJ1-4	12
ASSPVGGRGATDTQY	-	-	TRBV11-1	TRBJ2-3	15
ASSYAAETQY	-	-	TRBV6-6	TRBJ2-5	10
AISESPGGMEKLF	-	-	TRBV10-3	TRBJ1-4	13
AISESSNEKLF	-	-	TRBV10-3	TRBJ1-4	11
ASSSVTGSPLH	-	few	TRBV27	TRBJ1-6	11
ATSRGKTGELF	-	-	TRBV6-1	TRBJ2-2	11
ASSPTDSGNTIY	-	-	TRBV18	TRBJ1-3	12
ASSSFGGSDTQY	TRBD2	-	TRBV7-3	TRBJ2-3	12
ASSPGPTGGYT	-	-	TRBV27	TRBJ1-2	11
ASSPQDFSGNTIY	-	-	TRBV6-1	TRBJ1-3	13
ASSYRQGGTGELF	TRBD1	few	TRBV7-2	TRBJ2-2	13
ASSVSGSWGDTQY	TRBD2	-	TRBV7-9	TRBJ2-3	13
SAGQGAETQY	TRBD1	-	TRBV29-1	TRBJ2-5	10